Listed here are 28 T cell receptor beta chains from one sample, sequenced in a study of PD-L1 blockade in urothelial cancer. Sequencing was performed with immunoSEQ multiplex PCR; in TCRdb, only in-frame clones are kept and a portion is missing. The sample holds 29,000 or so clones, approximately 87% seen once. This specimen consisted of PBMCs, obtained around atezolizumab (anti-PD-L1) treatment. The source of these receptors is a man between 45 and 60 years old with urothelial cancer.

The chain has TRBV2 and TRBJ1-4, with 7 bases matching TRBD1. This CDR3 has 18 amino acids. CDR1 is SNHLY, CDR2 FYNNEI, per germline. J lost 5 bases, V lost 6 bases, and 18 bases had no gene match. The CDR3 here is CASRESFWRDSSNEKLFF. In DNA form, the CDR3 reads TGTGCCAGCAGAGAGAGTTTTTGGCGGGACAGTTCCAATGAAAAACTGTTTTTT.

The chain uses TRBV30 and TRBJ1-5, with 8 nucleotides matching TRBD1. CDR1 and CDR2 from the germline V gene are GTSNPN and SVGIG (reference sequence). V lost 2 bases to trimming and J lost 6 bases; unmatched junction nucleotides: 3. This CDR3 is 13 amino acids long. This CDR3 reads CAWSQGASQPQHF. CDR3 coding DNA: TGTGCCTGGAGTCAGGGGGCCAGTCAGCCCCAGCATTTT.

This chain links TRBV4-2 with TRBJ2-5; D might be TRBD1 (6 bases). Deletions cut 5 bases from V and 1 base from J, with 20 bases between. Germline V gives CDR1 LGHNA, CDR2 YNFKEQ. This CDR3 comprises 17 residues. CDR3 DNA sequence: TGTGCCAGCAGCTCAAGGGGGATTGCTATCGGCCAAGAGACCCAGTACTTC. It is translated as CASSSRGIAIGQETQYF.

The rearrangement links TRBV6-5 to TRBJ2-1, with 8 positions matching TRBD2. Germline V gives CDR1 MNHEY, CDR2 SVGAGI. CDR3 length: 15 residues. J lost 5 bases, V lost 2 bases, and 5 bases had no gene match. The CDR3 DNA reads TGTGCCAGCAGTTACGGGATGCGGGGGGACAATGAGCAGTTCTTC. Translated: CASSYGMRGDNEQFF.

This chain connects TRBV18 to TRBJ2-1, with 13 bases fitting TRBD2. The V and J ends lost 5 bases and 9 bases, in that order; junction bases with no gene match: 16. The germline CDR1 and CDR2 sequences are KGHSH and LQKENI. The CDR3 consists of 18 residues. Here the CDR3 reads CASSTGTSGTYRGGEQFF. The CDR3 DNA is TGTGCCAGCTCAACCGGGACTAGCGGGACCTACCGGGGGGGTGAGCAGTTCTTC.

The CDR3 DNA follows: TGTGCCAGCAGTTCGGTATCCGGGACAGGGCTCTCGCCCCAGCATTTT. Residues: CASSSVSGTGLSPQHF. The chain combines TRBV6-5 with TRBJ1-5; TRBD1 matches at 9 bases. The CDR3 has 16 amino acids. V trimming: 4 bases; J trimming: 9 bases; junction bases outside the gene matches: 13. Germline V gene sequence: CDR1 MNHEY, CDR2 SVGAGI.

The chain recombines TRBV27 with TRBJ2-1; D possibly corresponds to TRBD2 (6 bases). The V gene lost 3 bases and the J gene lost 2 bases, with 14 bases spanning the gap. The CDR3 loop spans 16 amino acids. Germline CDR1 is MNHEY and CDR2 is SMNVEV (reference sequence). CDR3: CASSFQGWGAYNEQFF. CDR3 coding DNA: TGTGCCAGCAGTTTCCAGGGATGGGGGGCCTACAATGAGCAGTTCTTC.

This chain links TRBV16 with TRBJ2-6, with TRBD1 matching over 9 bases. CDR1 is KGHSY, CDR2 FQNENV, per germline. The CDR3 loop spans 20 amino acids. V was pared by 4 bases and J by 1 base, with 14 bases of the junction left unmatched. CDR3 in amino acids: CASSLRGPGQGFSGANVLTF. In DNA, the CDR3 is TGTGCCAGCAGCCTGAGAGGTCCGGGACAGGGATTTTCTGGGGCCAACGTCCTGACTTTC.

This clone is labeled medium-sized. The rearrangement joins TRBV29-1 to TRBJ2-7; D not resolved. This CDR3 contains 12 residues. The V gene's germline CDR1 is SQVTM and CDR2 ANQGSEA. V was trimmed by 5 bases and J by 2 bases, leaving 10 bases between them. Here the CDR3 reads CSVQQKPYEQYF. As DNA, the CDR3 is TGCAGCGTTCAACAAAAACCCTACGAGCAGTACTTC.

The chain links TRBV14 to TRBJ2-3; TRBD2 agrees at 12 bases. CDR1 and CDR2 (germline): SGHDN, FVKESK. This CDR3 has 16 residues. Trimming cost V 5 bases and J 0 bases; bases outside gene matches: 3. The CDR3: CASSSLAGGSTDTQYF. The CDR3 DNA follows: TGTGCCAGCAGCAGTCTAGCGGGGGGGAGCACAGATACGCAGTATTTT.

This clone came up once. The chain has TRBV27 and TRBJ1-5; 12 bases map to TRBD1. Germline-derived CDR1 and CDR2 are MNHEY and SMNVEV (reference sequence). The length of the CDR3 is 19 residues. The junction had 13 bases not matched to a gene; V was cut back by 4 bases and J by 3 bases. CDR3 coding DNA: TGTGCCAGCAGTTCCCTCAAAACCGGGACAGGGGGCAACAATCAGCCCCAGCATTTT. Translating gives CASSSLKTGTGGNNQPQHF.

The chain has TRBV18 and TRBJ2-1; 8 bases match TRBD1. From germline, CDR1 is KGHSH and CDR2 LQKENI. The CDR3 contains 17 residues. With 0 bases clipped from V and 6 bases from J, the junction kept 10 bases outside the gene matches. As DNA, the CDR3 is TGTGCCAGCTCACCACCTATCGACAGGGGCCTGATCAATGAGCAGTTCTTC. Translated, it gives CASSPPIDRGLINEQFF.

The V gene is TRBV4-3, the J gene TRBJ2-5, with 10 positions matching TRBD2. The CDR3 sequence is 18 residues long. The V and J ends lost 3 bases and 4 bases, in that order; junction bases with no gene match: 14. From germline, CDR1 is LGHNA and CDR2 YSLEER. CDR3 DNA: TGCGCCAGCAGCCAGGACCAATGGGCTAGCGGGAGCCGAGAGACCCAGTACTTC. Translating it yields CASSQDQWASGSRETQYF.

This chain joins TRBV30 and TRBJ1-2; 7 positions agree with TRBD1. The CDR3 extends over 13 amino acids. The germline V gene encodes CDR1 GTSNPN and CDR2 SVGIG (reference sequence). With V trimmed by 5 bases and J by 4 bases, 7 bases remained unmatched. As DNA, the CDR3 is TGTGCCTGGGCCCCCGGGGACAGCTATGGCTACACCTTC. Residues: CAWAPGDSYGYTF.

This clone was detected only once. This sequence joins TRBV25-1 and TRBJ2-2, with D hard to call. The germline V and J ends were trimmed by 4 bases and 5 bases, with 8 bases remaining between them. Per germline, CDR1 MGHDK and CDR2 SYGVNS. This CDR3 contains 13 residues. The CDR3: CASSAVKTGELFF. CDR3 coding DNA: TGTGCCAGCAGTGCCGTTAAAACCGGGGAGCTGTTTTTT.

The chain carries TRBV15 and TRBJ1-1; possibly TRBD1 for D (5 bases). There are 15 residues in the CDR3. CDR1 LNHNV and CDR2 YYDKDF come from the germline V gene (reference sequence). V was trimmed by 9 bases and J by 5 bases, leaving 22 bases between them. CDR3 DNA: TGTGCCACAGACCTGGGAAAAGGGGTCGGGACTGAAGCTTTCTTT. As protein: CATDLGKGVGTEAFF. Full variable domain (rest looked up from reference TRBV15 and TRBJ1-1): DAMVIQNPRYQVTQFGKPVTLSCSQTLNHNVMYWYQQKSSQAPKLLFHYYDKDFNNEADTPDNFQSRRPNTSFCFLDIRSPGLGDTAMYLCATDLGKGVGTEAFFGQGTRLTVV.

The chain employs TRBV5-5 and TRBJ1-5; TRBD1 agrees at 7 bases. Trimming took 2 bases from V and 3 from J; bases not matched to a gene: 11. CDR1 SGHKS and CDR2 YYEKEE come from the germline V gene (reference sequence). This CDR3 is 17 amino acids long. As DNA, the CDR3 is TGTGCCAGCAGCTTCAACCTGGACAGGTTTAACAATCAGCCCCAGCATTTT. This gives the protein CASSFNLDRFNNQPQHF.

The V and J genes are TRBV7-9 and TRBJ1-1; D is undetermined. The CDR3 extends over 15 amino acids. CDR1 and CDR2 from the germline V gene are SEHNR and FQNEAQ (reference sequence). Trimming stripped 1 base from V and 2 bases from J, with 11 bases between. CDR3 nucleotides: TGTGCCAGCAGCTTAGGGTCAGGCCTTAACACTGAAGCTTTCTTT. It is translated as CASSLGSGLNTEAFF. Supplemented by reference TRBV7-9 and TRBJ1-1, the full variable domain reads DTGVSQNPRHKITKRGQNVTFRCDPISEHNRLYWYRQTLGQGPEFLTYFQNEAQLEKSRLLSDRFSAERPKGSFSTLEIQRTEQGDSAMYLCASSLGSGLNTEAFFGQGTRLTVV.

V is TRBV27 and J is TRBJ2-4, with a possible D match to TRBD1 (5 bases). CDR1 and CDR2 from the germline V gene are MNHEY and SMNVEV (reference sequence). There are 15 residues in the CDR3. The V end lost 6 bases, the J end lost 0 bases, and 12 bases lay between the germline ends. CDR3 in DNA: TGTGCCAGCAGCCGTAAACAGGTAGCCAAAAACATTCAGTACTTC. It specifies CASSRKQVAKNIQYF.

V and J are TRBV9 and TRBJ2-5, with 10 nucleotides matching TRBD2. Germline trimming cut 1 base from V and 4 bases from J; bases unmatched to any gene: 4. CDR1 is SGDLS and CDR2 is YYNGEE in the germline V gene. The length of the CDR3 is 15 residues. The CDR3 nucleotides read TGTGCCAGCAGCGTACTAGCGGGAGCCACAGAGACCCAGTACTTC. This codes for CASSVLAGATETQYF.

J is TRBJ1-1 and V is TRBV2; D may be TRBD1 (5 bases). CDR1 and CDR2 (germline): SNHLY, FYNNEI. CDR3 length: 13 amino acids. The V end lost 7 bases, the J end lost 4 bases, and 13 bases lay between the germline ends. CDR3 nucleotides: TGTGCCAGCAATCTACGGGGGTTCACTGAAGCTTTCTTT. Its protein product is CASNLRGFTEAFF.

The chain couples TRBV9 to TRBJ1-2; 8 positions agree with TRBD1. CDR1 SGDLS and CDR2 YYNGEE come from the germline V gene. The V segment lost 0 bases and the J segment 4 bases; nucleotides outside the gene matches: 2. The CDR3 is made up of 14 amino acids. The CDR3 DNA reads as TGTGCCAGCAGCGTAGCAGGGGGCGTCTATGGCTACACCTTC. Its protein product is CASSVAGGVYGYTF.

For the CDR3, the DNA is TGTGCCAGCAGCACATGGACAGGGGTAGGTGGCAATGAGCAGTTCTTC. This encodes CASSTWTGVGGNEQFF. J is TRBJ2-1 and V is TRBV7-2; 9 positions agree with TRBD1. V lost 5 bases, J lost 6 bases, and 11 bases stayed unmatched. The CDR3 runs 16 residues. Germline lookup yields CDR1 SGHTA and CDR2 FQGNSA.

The chain couples TRBV7-2 to TRBJ1-2, with D perhaps matching TRBD1 (5 bases). Trimming removed 5 bases at V and 5 bases at J, with 15 bases between. This CDR3 spans 14 amino acids. CDR1 and CDR2 (germline): SGHTA, FQGNSA. The CDR3 bases are TGTGCCAGCAGCCTACGGGGGGTGGGGTATGGCTACACCTTC. It encodes CASSLRGVGYGYTF.

The chain couples TRBV19 to TRBJ1-1; D is unresolved. The ends were cut back, 7 bases at V and 1 base at J, with 10 bases in the middle. Germline assignment: CDR1 LNHDA and CDR2 SQIVND (reference sequence). The CDR3 is made up of 13 amino acids. The CDR3 bases are TGTGCCAGTAAAATCGCAGGGAACACTGAAGCTTTCTTT. It is translated as CASKIAGNTEAFF.

The V gene is TRBV27, the J gene TRBJ1-4; no definite D call. This CDR3 spans 11 amino acids. Trimming took off 4 bases at V and 9 bases at J, with 6 bases between the two ends. Per germline, CDR1 MNHEY and CDR2 SMNVEV (reference sequence). Written as DNA, the CDR3 is TGTGCCAGCAGTTCGGGGAAAAAACTGTTTTTT. As protein: CASSSGKKLFF.

CDR3 region: CASSPTTGAAFSEQYF. The CDR3, as DNA: TGCGCCAGCAGCCCCACAACAGGGGCCGCCTTTTCCGAGCAGTACTTC. V and J are TRBV4-1 and TRBJ2-7; 7 bases align to TRBD1. V dropped 4 bases and J dropped 6; count of bases not matched to a gene: 15. The germline gives CDR1 MGHRA, CDR2 YSYEKL. CDR3 length: 16 residues.

The rearrangement links TRBV19 to TRBJ2-1, with 7 nucleotides matching TRBD2. Germline-derived CDR1 and CDR2 are LNHDA and SQIVND (reference sequence). J was trimmed by 10 bases and V by 5 bases; bases with no gene match: 14. The CDR3 covers 15 residues. The CDR3 is CASSPEGLLGREQFF. The CDR3 nucleotides read TGTGCCAGTAGTCCGGAGGGACTACTGGGCCGGGAGCAGTTCTTC.